This T cell receptor (beta chain) was recovered during a study of blood T cells in healthy people across ages. Study-wide points: Expanded clonotype changes were possibly confounded by unknown donor CMV status.

Then a second PCR, running about 7 to 11 cycles, was carried out with a sample-barcoded 5' primer and a J-beta primer mix. A single record per CDR3 protein comes from TCRdb applying MiXCR to the 5' RACE reads. The repertoire consists of some 900,000 distinct CDR3 sequences, with 40% to 60% occurring once and the leading ten covering roughly 13%. The draw of peripheral blood yielded ten milliliters from each donor. The germline V and J ends were trimmed by 0 bases and 9 bases, with 13 bases remaining between them. This CDR3 spans 14 amino acids. Germline V CDR1 and CDR2: SGDLS, YYNGEE. As to this clonotype: Its antigen is currently unknown.

This TCR derives from a man aged 30-40 years in good health. The V gene is TRBV9, the J gene TRBJ1-5; a possible D gene is TRBD1 (5 bases). The sequenced material came from blood. CDR3 residues: CASSVEWQGAPQHF. The CDR3 DNA sequence: TGTGCCAGCAGCGTAGAGTGGCAGGGCGCGCCCCAGCATTTT. The complete variable domain, with remaining parts taken from reference TRBV9 and TRBJ1-5, reads DSGVTQTPKHLITATGQRVTLRCSPRSGDLSVYWYQQSLDQGLQFLIQYYNGEERAKGNILERFSAQQFPDLHSELNLSSLELGDSALYFCASSVEWQGAPQHFGDGTRLSIL.